The entry below describes one T cell receptor (beta chain). This clone was picked up one time. This clone's antigen is unknown. The input lacks base qualities; no much larger clone sits a single base away. Using the deep immunoSEQ assay, TCR CDR3 regions were amplified from genomic DNA by multiplex PCR. For each cell subset, the extracted genomic DNA was distributed evenly across all wells of several immunoSEQ 96-well plates, and each plate served as one replicate. For sorted subsets, each replicate PCR was loaded with approximately 190 ng genomic DNA, equivalent to about 30,000 T cell genomes. Purified libraries were measured with a Qubit 3.0 fluorometer, size-checked on a Bioanalyzer 2100, and measured again with the KAPA Library Quantification kit. Each immunoSEQ 96-well plate was sequenced on its own single-read 150-cycle Illumina NextSeq 550 flow cell. Under the source paper's analysis protocol: Because the immunoSEQ output held only junctional sequences and lacked quality scores, the filtering could not match the filtering applied to full-length reads. To assign V/J genes and CDR3, sequences were annotated against IMGT germline references using PyIR, a Python wrapper for IgBLAST v1.9. Reads with weak V/J assignments (E-value above 1e-6), missing CDR3, stop codons, out-of-frame junctions, or ambiguous translated residues were removed. V3J clonotypes were defined as sequences sharing the same inferred V gene, J gene, and CDR3 amino acid sequence. Percentage overlap between repertoires was calculated by dividing the number of shared unique clonotypes by the size of the smaller repertoire. Three approaches were used to assess repertoire richness: RTK rarefaction, the Chao1 estimator, and Recon v2.1 estimates of unobserved clonotypes. Generation probabilities for all TCRbeta clonotypes obtained by the gDNA method from four donors were computed using OLGA. TCRdb's version of the immuneACCESS table is confined to in-frame rearrangements and falls short of the full clone set. An unresolved V gene accounts for under half of the shortfall where checked; the remainder is of unknown origin. That table furnishes V, J and clone size, whereas the DNA furnished D and trimming. The sample includes about 1.5 million clones, with approximately 98% observed a single time. Roughly 0.42% of the sample lies in the top ten.

Trimming removed 2 bases from V and 0 bases from J, leaving 10 bases between the germline ends. The CDR3, from cysteine to phenylalanine, totals 15 residues. The read is trimmed to its CDR3 DNA, 45 bases read in frame from base 1. The germline V gene supplies CDR1 SGHVS and CDR2 FQNEAQ. Donors were healthy HIV-negative adults with no recently reported acute infections or vaccinations. All donors were Caucasian adults living in Nashville, Tennessee, USA. CD4+ T cells were enriched by magnetic negative selection; naive cells were then positively selected on CD45RA, and the negative fraction formed the memory subset. Blood was obtained by leukapheresis, after which PBMCs were separated by Ficoll-Histopaque density gradient centrifugation and cryopreserved in liquid nitrogen vapor phase. Analytical flow cytometry was used to check the purity and quantity of each magnetically sorted T cell population. Each sorted fraction had its genomic DNA isolated and then quantified by UV absorbance on a Nanodrop 2000c.

These data come from a study of shared clonotypes between healthy human individuals (dated by TCRdb to 2018 to 2020). Context from the whole study: Three men and a couple of women, aged 18 to 49 years, made up the cohort. For each donor, CD4 naive and CD4 memory were each given three plates, CD8 naive was given two plates, and CD8 memory was given one plate. Blood TCR repertoires of about five healthy adults were deeply sequenced to estimate repertoire size and the extent of clonotype sharing between individuals. Per donor, leukapheresis produced somewhere between about 0.9 and 9.5 billion PBMCs. Libraries were prepared and TCR repertoires were sequenced by different laboratories using diverse techniques, in order to increase sequencing depth and limit assay-specific biases.

Overall results and qualifications from the work: Naive subsets generally had larger estimated clonotype richness than memory subsets did. Sampling was restricted to blood, and TCR repertoires in tissue are likely to differ from TCR repertoires in blood. Incomplete sequencing was indicated by rarefaction of sorted-subset datasets, despite the large sequencing depth. Across a handful of donors, 5% to 6% of naive CD4, 3% to 3.5% of naive CD8, about 2% of memory CD4, and around 0.4% of memory CD8 clonotypes were shared. Compared with non-shared clonotypes, clonotypes shared by all four sorted-subset donors had higher generation probabilities. Pairwise subsampling led to the expectation that sequencing depth would affect the degree of clonotype sharing among donors. The genetic and exposure-history diversity represented was limited by the small number of donors.

Material for sequencing was naive CD4+ T cells sorted from blood. Interpreted using the paper, the cell subset or site label stands for: CD45RA+ positively selected. The rearrangement joined TRBV7-8 to TRBJ1-1, and possibly TRBD1, on 6 matching bases. This TCR derives from a man aged 25 to 40 in good health. The CDR3 in this case is CASSLLTGLNTEAFF. DNA sequence: TGTGCCAGCAGCTTACTGACAGGCTTGAACACTGAAGCTTTCTTT.